This is a list of T cell receptor beta chains from one sample in a study of T cells in Graves' hyperthyroidism and ophthalmopathy. TCRdb re-analysed the multiplex PCR reads in MiXCR, keeping a single row per CDR3 protein. In the table there are hundreds of thousands of distinct CDR3 sequences, 20% to 25% of which are singletons. Material for sequencing was blood. These receptors all come from a man aged 45 to 65 with Graves' hyperthyroidism. CDR3s include the opening cysteine and the closing phenylalanine or tryptophan. A D gene is named only where the DNA matches it firmly. Only part of the rows carry a size: once, few, many, or a class if the clone is expanded.

J gene	V gene	clone size	D gene	CDR3 DNA	CDR3 protein
TRBJ2-7	TRBV6-5	NA	NA	TGTGCCAGCAGTTACTATCGGGAAAGGTACGAGCAGTACTTC	CASSYYRERYEQYF
TRBJ2-1	TRBV28	many	TRBD1	TGTGCCAGCAGTTTACCGGGACAGGGGAAGTACAATGAGCAGTTCTTC	CASSLPGQGKYNEQFF
TRBJ2-1	TRBV12-3/TRBV12-4	NA	TRBD2	TGTGCCAGCACCCTCAGCTTAGCGGGACACAATGAGCAGTTCTTC	CASTLSLAGHNEQFF
TRBJ2-2	TRBV6-1	NA	TRBD2	TGTGCCAGCAGTTATCAAGCGGGAGGTATCCGGGAGCTGTTTTTT	CASSYQAGGIRELFF
TRBJ2-1	TRBV2	many	TRBD2	TGTGCCAGCAGTGACGGTTATTGGGTAGCGGGAGGGTGGAATGAGCAGTTCTTC	CASSDGYWVAGGWNEQFF
TRBJ2-5	TRBV10-3	many	NA	TGTGCCATCAGTGACCACGGACAGTCGGATGTGGAGACCCAGTACTTC	CAISDHGQSDVETQYF
TRBJ1-1	TRBV5-1	NA	NA	TGCGCCAGCAGCTTGGTGGTGGGGAACACTGAAGCTTTCTTT	CASSLVVGNTEAFF
TRBJ1-2	TRBV6-1	few	NA	TGTGCCAGCAGTGGGACACCTCCATATGTCTATGGCTACACCTTC	CASSGTPPYVYGYTF
TRBJ1-1	TRBV3-1	NA	NA	TGTGCCAGCAGCCAAGACGGCGGGGCGACTGAAGCTTTCTTT	CASSQDGGATEAFF
TRBJ2-1	TRBV15	NA	TRBD2	TGTGCCACCAGCAGAGGTCTAGCGGGAGGGGCGTTCTTC	CATSRGLAGGAFF
TRBJ2-1	TRBV6-1	NA	NA	TGTGCCAGCAGTGCACGACATATCAATGAGCAGTTCTTC	CASSARHINEQFF
TRBJ1-1	TRBV12-3/TRBV12-4	many	TRBD1	TGTGCCAGCAGCTACAGGGGAGGTGACACTGAAGCTTTCTTT	CASSYRGGDTEAFF
TRBJ2-5	TRBV6-1	NA	NA	TGTGCCAGCACCAATTACAACCAAGAGACCCAGTACTTC	CASTNYNQETQYF
TRBJ2-7	TRBV2	NA	NA	TGTGCCAGCAGCTGGACCCCCGGGAAACTCTCCTACGAGCAGTACTTC	CASSWTPGKLSYEQYF
TRBJ2-1	TRBV12-3/TRBV12-4	many	NA	TGTGCCAGCACGTCGGACTGGGAGTCCGATGAGCAGTTCTTC	CASTSDWESDEQFF
TRBJ2-5	TRBV20-1	few	TRBD1	TGCAGTGCTAGATCTACGGACAGGGGAGAGACCCAGTACTTC	CSARSTDRGETQYF
TRBJ1-6	TRBV6-1	NA	NA	TGTGCCAGTGATTTGAGGGGCAATTCACCCCTCCACTTT	CASDLRGNSPLHF
TRBJ2-1	TRBV2	few	NA	TGTGCCAGCAAGGTTGGAAGGTATGAGCAGTTCTTC	CASKVGRYEQFF
TRBJ2-4	TRBV6-1	NA	NA	TGTGCCAGCAGTGAACGTGGTCTAAGGGTAGCCAAAAACATTCAGTACTTC	CASSERGLRVAKNIQYF
TRBJ2-1	TRBV5-1	few	NA	TGCGCCAGCAGCCCCATGTCGGGAGCCAAGGGGAATGAGCAGTTCTTC	CASSPMSGAKGNEQFF
TRBJ1-5	TRBV6-1	few	TRBD1	TGTGCCAGCAGTGAATTGGATACAGGGGGCGTTCAGCCCCAGCATTTT	CASSELDTGGVQPQHF
TRBJ2-7	TRBV12-3/TRBV12-4	NA	TRBD1	TGTGCCAGCAGTTTAGGTGGGGGACAGGGATCCTACGAGCAGTACTTC	CASSLGGGQGSYEQYF
TRBJ1-4	TRBV7-8	few	TRBD1	TGTGCCAGCAGCCCAGGGACAGCCGGAAAACTGTTTTTT	CASSPGTAGKLFF
TRBJ1-2	TRBV7-2	few	TRBD1	TGTGCCAGCAGTGATACAGGGGTTGCGGGGGGCTACACCTTC	CASSDTGVAGGYTF
TRBJ2-7	TRBV12-3/TRBV12-4	many	TRBD2	TGTGCCAGCAGCCTTACTAGCGGGAGTCGCGAGCAGTACTTC	CASSLTSGSREQYF
TRBJ2-2	TRBV7-3	few	TRBD2	TGTGCCAGCAGCTTAGAACTAGCGGGAGCCGGGGAGCTGTTTTTT	CASSLELAGAGELFF
TRBJ2-3	TRBV6-6	NA	NA	TGTGCCAGCAGTTACTCGGACGACACGTTGAGCACAGATACGCAGTATTTT	CASSYSDDTLSTDTQYF
TRBJ2-2	TRBV12-3/TRBV12-4	NA	TRBD2	TGTGCCAGCAGTTTGACTAGCGGGGTTAACACCGGGGAGCTGTTTTTT	CASSLTSGVNTGELFF
TRBJ2-5	TRBV2	few	NA	TGTACCAGCAGTGAAGAGGGATGGGGGACCCAGTACTTC	CTSSEEGWGTQYF
TRBJ2-1	TRBV5-1	NA	NA	TGCGCCAGCAGCTTGGTCCCAGGGGCCATCAATGAGCAGTTCTTC	CASSLVPGAINEQFF
TRBJ2-1	TRBV7-9	many	TRBD2	TGTGCCAGCAGCTTAGGGGTAGCGGGAGGGAATGAGCAGTTCTTC	CASSLGVAGGNEQFF
TRBJ1-4	TRBV6-1	NA	NA	TGTGCCAGCAGTGACCTTGATGAAAAACTGTTTTTT	CASSDLDEKLFF
TRBJ2-1	TRBV28	few	NA	TGCGCCAGCAGTTTAGGCGGACTGTACAATGAGCAGTTCTTC	CASSLGGLYNEQFF
TRBJ2-7	TRBV5-6	NA	NA	TGTGCCAGCAGCTTGGTGCTCGGAAATCGTATCTACGAGCAGTACTTC	CASSLVLGNRIYEQYF
TRBJ2-3	TRBV5-1	few	TRBD2	TGCGCCAGCAGGCGAGGACTAGCGGGAGGGCCCACAGATACGCAGTATTTT	CASRRGLAGGPTDTQYF
TRBJ2-7	TRBV28	many	NA	TGTGCCAGCATGGAAGGACAGTACGAGCAGTACTTC	CASMEGQYEQYF
TRBJ2-5	TRBV29-1	NA	TRBD1	TGCAGCGTCCGGGACAGGGGGCGGAGTGAGACCCAGTACTTC	CSVRDRGRSETQYF
TRBJ1-1	TRBV11-2	NA	TRBD1	TGTGCCAGCAGCTCTCCGGGACAGGGGAGATTGGCTGAAGCTTTCTTT	CASSSPGQGRLAEAFF
TRBJ2-1	TRBV2	NA	NA	TGTGCCAGCAGTGAAATGGGGTCGAGCTCCTACAATGAGCAGTTCTTC	CASSEMGSSSYNEQFF
TRBJ2-3	TRBV5-1	few	TRBD2	TGCGCCAGCAGCCTTGGGACTAGCGGGAGGAGGGATACGCAGTATTTT	CASSLGTSGRRDTQYF
TRBJ2-3	TRBV11-3	many	NA	TGTGCCAGCAGCTTAGGTAGCGGTCCCACAGATACGCAGTATTTT	CASSLGSGPTDTQYF
TRBJ2-1	TRBV7-9	once	NA	TGTGCCAGCAGCTCGCCGGGGGTGAGTGAGCAGTTCTTC	CASSSPGVSEQFF
TRBJ2-3	TRBV12-3/TRBV12-4	many	NA	TGTGCCAGCAGTTTATTCGCAAGCACAGATACGCAGTATTTT	CASSLFASTDTQYF
TRBJ2-5	TRBV7-2	NA	TRBD2	TGTGCCAGCAGCTTCGGGCTAGCGGGAGAAGGAGAGACCCAGTACTTC	CASSFGLAGEGETQYF
TRBJ1-3	TRBV20-1	NA	NA	TGCAGTGCTAGGCTTGGTGGAAACACCATATATTTT	CSARLGGNTIYF
TRBJ1-5	TRBV12-5	few	NA	TGTGCTAGTAGTCGGACGTATAATCAGCCCCAGCATTTT	CASSRTYNQPQHF
TRBJ2-5	TRBV30	many	NA	TGTGCCTGGAGTGTATCGGCAGGGGTGTGGGAGACCCAGTACTTC	CAWSVSAGVWETQYF
TRBJ2-5	TRBV6-1	few	NA	TGTGCCAGCCAGGACTCACAAGAGACCCAGTACTTC	CASQDSQETQYF
TRBJ1-1	TRBV24-1	NA	TRBD1	TGTGCCACCAGGCAGGGGGCGAGGTGGAACACTGAAGCTTTCTTT	CATRQGARWNTEAFF
TRBJ2-5	TRBV6-1	many	TRBD2	TGTGCCAGCAAGGGACTATCAGGGGAGACCCAGTACTTC	CASKGLSGETQYF
TRBJ2-5	TRBV5-1	NA	NA	TGCGCCAGCAGCTTGGGCCAGGCCTTGCAAGAGACCCAGTACTTC	CASSLGQALQETQYF
TRBJ1-3	TRBV5-8	NA	NA	TGTGCCAGCAGCCATCGGACGTCCTCTGGAAACACCATATATTTT	CASSHRTSSGNTIYF
TRBJ2-1	TRBV27	NA	TRBD1	TGTGCCAGCAGTTTGGACAGGGGGCTAGGGGAGCAGTTCTTC	CASSLDRGLGEQFF
TRBJ2-1	TRBV28	many	TRBD2	TGTGCCAGCAGTTCCTGGGCTAGCGGGACCTCCTACAATGAGCAGTTCTTC	CASSSWASGTSYNEQFF
TRBJ1-2	TRBV11-2	few	NA	TGTGCCAGCAGCTCCCGGACAGCCAACTATGGCTACACCTTC	CASSSRTANYGYTF
TRBJ2-5	TRBV6-1	NA	NA	TGTGCCAGCATCATAAGTACGGTCCCCGGGACTCCCTACGAGACCCAGTACTTC	CASIISTVPGTPYETQYF
TRBJ2-6	TRBV6-5	NA	TRBD1	TGTGCCAGCAGTTACGAATTGACAGGGGCTGGGGCCAACGTCCTGACTTTC	CASSYELTGAGANVLTF